This T cell receptor (beta chain) was sequenced in a study of response to subunit inactivated influenza vaccine. Study-level points and caveats: Seasonal influenza vaccination, on each occasion, was suggested by the authors to recruit few new T cells.

On this clonotype: No antigen is known for it.

TCRdb processed the RT-PCR reads anew with MiXCR; each CDR3 protein has one entry. This sample has 150,000 to 200,000 distinct CDR3 sequences; roughly 8.7% occur once, and the top ten carry 11%. The specimen comprised non-naive T cells sorted from PBMCs, sampled on the day of vaccination. The source is a man in his fifties who received an inactivated influenza vaccine.

CDR3 protein: CATGGSYEQYF. CDR3 coding DNA: TGTGCCACTGGGGGATCCTACGAGCAGTACTTC. The gene calls are TRBV10-3 and TRBJ2-7, with D perhaps assigned TRBD1 or TRBD2 (5 bases each). V was shortened by 10 bases and J by 1 base, with 8 bases between the two germline ends. This CDR3 region has 11 residues. Germline CDR1 is ENHRY and CDR2 is SYGVKD.